This T cell receptor (beta chain) was recovered during a study of cytomegalovirus exposure and HLA in healthy donors. Losses at the gene ends were 6 bases for V and 6 bases for J; bases not matched to a gene: 3. CDR1 and CDR2 from the germline V gene are MRHNA and SNTAGT. The CDR3 is made up of 14 amino acids. 60 Vbeta and 13 Jbeta primers were used in PCR. Data came from immunoSEQ multiplex PCR; TCRdb stores just in-frame clones and leaves some out. The data hold more than 200,000 clones, with almost 80% observed a single time. Sequencing was carried out using PBMCs. This rearrangement joins TRBV6-4 to TRBJ2-2, with 11 bases fitting TRBD1. This sequence was found in a man in his late teens or twenties in good health and CMV-seronegative. The CDR3 spells CASRGQGAAGELFF. The CDR3 DNA follows: TGTGCCAGCAGAGGACAGGGGGCGGCCGGGGAGCTGTTTTTT.